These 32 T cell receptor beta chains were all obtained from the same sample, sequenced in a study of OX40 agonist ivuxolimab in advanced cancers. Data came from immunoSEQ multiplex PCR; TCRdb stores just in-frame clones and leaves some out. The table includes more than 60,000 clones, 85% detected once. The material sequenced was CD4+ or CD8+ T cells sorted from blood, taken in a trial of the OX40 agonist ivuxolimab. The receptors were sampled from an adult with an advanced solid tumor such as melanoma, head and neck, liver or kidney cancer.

The CDR3 bases are TGTGCCAGCAGTCTACCGATGGACCAGTCCACGGGTCTCTACGAGCAGTACTTC. Protein sequence: CASSLPMDQSTGLYEQYF. V gene TRBV21-1 combines with J gene TRBJ2-7. TRBV21-1 is a recognized pseudogene. The CDR3 is 18 residues long.

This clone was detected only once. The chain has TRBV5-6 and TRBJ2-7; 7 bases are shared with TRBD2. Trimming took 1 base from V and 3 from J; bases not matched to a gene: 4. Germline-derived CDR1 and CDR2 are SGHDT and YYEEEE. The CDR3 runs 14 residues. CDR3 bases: TGTGCCAGCAGCTTGAGGGCGGGGGTCTACGAGCAGTACTTC. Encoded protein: CASSLRAGVYEQYF.

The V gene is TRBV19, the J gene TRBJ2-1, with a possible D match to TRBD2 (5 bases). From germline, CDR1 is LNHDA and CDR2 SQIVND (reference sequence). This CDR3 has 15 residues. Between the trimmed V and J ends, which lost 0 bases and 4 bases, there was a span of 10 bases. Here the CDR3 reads CASSIDSAEYNEQFF. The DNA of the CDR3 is TGTGCCAGTAGTATAGATAGCGCAGAATACAATGAGCAGTTCTTC.

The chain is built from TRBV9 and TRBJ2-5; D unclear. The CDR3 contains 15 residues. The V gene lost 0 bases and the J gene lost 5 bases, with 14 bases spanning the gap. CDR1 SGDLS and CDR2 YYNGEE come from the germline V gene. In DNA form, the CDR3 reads TGTGCCAGCAGCGTAGGGAGCTCGCAAGGGGAGACCCAGTACTTC. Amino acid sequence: CASSVGSSQGETQYF. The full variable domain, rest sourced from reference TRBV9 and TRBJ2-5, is DSGVTQTPKHLITATGQRVTLRCSPRSGDLSVYWYQQSLDQGLQFLIQYYNGEERAKGNILERFSAQQFPDLHSELNLSSLELGDSALYFCASSVGSSQGETQYFGPGTRLLVL.

The CDR3 spells CALTAGLAGSSLFF. Written as DNA, the CDR3 is TGTGCCCTGACGGCCGGGCTAGCGGGATCAAGCTTATTCTTC. This chain joins TRBV30 and TRBJ2-1; 9 bases fit TRBD2. In germline, CDR1 is GTSNPN, CDR2 SVGIG (reference sequence). The CDR3 is 14 residues long. The ends lost 8 bases at V and 16 bases at J; junction bases unmatched: 21.

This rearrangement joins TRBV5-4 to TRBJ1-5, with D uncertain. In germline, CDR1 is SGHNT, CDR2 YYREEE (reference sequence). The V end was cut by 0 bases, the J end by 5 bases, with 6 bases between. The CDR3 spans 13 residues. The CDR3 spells CASSLDLDQPQHF. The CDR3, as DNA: TGTGCCAGCAGCTTGGATTTGGATCAGCCCCAGCATTTT.

The CDR3 DNA follows: TGTGCCAGCAGCATATCCGGCGGGCCCTACGAGCAGTACTTC. Protein product: CASSISGGPYEQYF. The chain recombines TRBV13 with TRBJ2-7; tentative D call: TRBD2 (5 bases). V was trimmed by 5 bases and J by 2 bases, leaving 13 bases between them. CDR1 and CDR2 (germline): PRHDT, FYEKMQ (reference sequence). The CDR3 contains 14 residues. Full variable domain (missing parts from reference TRBV13 and TRBJ2-7): AAGVIQSPRHLIKEKRETATLKCYPIPRHDTVYWYQQGPGQDPQFLISFYEKMQSDKGSIPDRFSAQQFSDYHSELNMSSLELGDSALYFCASSISGGPYEQYFGPGTRLTVT.

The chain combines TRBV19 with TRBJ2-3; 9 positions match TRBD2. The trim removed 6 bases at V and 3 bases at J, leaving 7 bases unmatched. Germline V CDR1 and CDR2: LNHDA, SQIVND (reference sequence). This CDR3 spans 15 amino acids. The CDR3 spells CASSFAGGRTDTQYF. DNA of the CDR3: TGTGCCAGTAGCTTCGCGGGGGGGCGGACAGATACGCAGTATTTT.

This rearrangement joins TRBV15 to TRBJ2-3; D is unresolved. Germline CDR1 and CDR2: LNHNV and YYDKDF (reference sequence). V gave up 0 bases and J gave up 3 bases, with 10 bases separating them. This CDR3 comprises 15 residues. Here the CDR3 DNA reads TGTGCCACCAGCAGAGATCGGGCAAGGACAGATACGCAGTATTTT. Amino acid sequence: CATSRDRARTDTQYF.

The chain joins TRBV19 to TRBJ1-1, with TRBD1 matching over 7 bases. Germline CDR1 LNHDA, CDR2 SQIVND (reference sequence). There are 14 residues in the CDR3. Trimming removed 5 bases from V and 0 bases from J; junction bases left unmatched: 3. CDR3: CASSLGQLNTEAFF. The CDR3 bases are TGTGCCAGTAGTTTGGGACAGCTGAACACTGAAGCTTTCTTT.

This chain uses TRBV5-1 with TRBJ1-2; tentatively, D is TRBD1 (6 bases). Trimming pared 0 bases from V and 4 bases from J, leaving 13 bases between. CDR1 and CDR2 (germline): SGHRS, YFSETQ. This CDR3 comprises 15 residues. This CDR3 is CASSLEGGLSYGYTF. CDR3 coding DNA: TGCGCCAGCAGCTTGGAGGGGGGCCTTAGCTATGGCTACACCTTC.

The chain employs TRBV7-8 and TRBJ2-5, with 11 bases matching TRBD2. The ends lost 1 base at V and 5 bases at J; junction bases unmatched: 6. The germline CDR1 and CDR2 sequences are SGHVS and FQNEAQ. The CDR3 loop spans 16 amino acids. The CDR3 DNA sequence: TGTGCCAGCAGCTTAGTCGGTAGCGGGGGGGCTGAGACCCAGTACTTC. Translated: CASSLVGSGGAETQYF.

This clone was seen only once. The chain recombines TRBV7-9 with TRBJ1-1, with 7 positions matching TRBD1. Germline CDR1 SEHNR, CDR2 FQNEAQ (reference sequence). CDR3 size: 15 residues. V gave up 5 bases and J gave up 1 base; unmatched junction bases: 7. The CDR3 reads CASSKRTGPNTEAFF. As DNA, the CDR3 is TGTGCCAGCAGCAAAAGGACAGGTCCGAACACTGAAGCTTTCTTT.

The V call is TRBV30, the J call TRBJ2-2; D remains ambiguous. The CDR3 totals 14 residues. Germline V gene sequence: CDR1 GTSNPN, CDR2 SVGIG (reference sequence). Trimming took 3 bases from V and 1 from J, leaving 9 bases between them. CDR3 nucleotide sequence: TGTGCCTGGAGCATCTTTAAGAACACCGGGGAGCTGTTTTTT. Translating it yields CAWSIFKNTGELFF.

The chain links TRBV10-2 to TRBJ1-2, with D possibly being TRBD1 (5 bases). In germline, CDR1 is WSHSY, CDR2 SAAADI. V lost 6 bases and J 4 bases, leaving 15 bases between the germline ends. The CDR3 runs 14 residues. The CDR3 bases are TGCGCCAGCAGGGAGGTTGACAGAACCTATGGCTACACCTTC. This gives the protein CASREVDRTYGYTF.

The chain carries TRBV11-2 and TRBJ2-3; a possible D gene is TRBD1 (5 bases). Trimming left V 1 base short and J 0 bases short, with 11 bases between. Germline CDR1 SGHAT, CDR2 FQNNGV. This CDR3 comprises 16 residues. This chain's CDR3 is CASSLGGAGSTDTQYF. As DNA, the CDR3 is TGTGCCAGCAGCTTAGGTGGGGCAGGGAGCACAGATACGCAGTATTTT. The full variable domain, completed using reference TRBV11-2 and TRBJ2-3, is EAGVAQSPRYKIIEKRQSVAFWCNPISGHATLYWYQQILGQGPKLLIQFQNNGVVDDSQLPKDRFSAERLKGVDSTLKIQPAKLEDSAVYLCASSLGGAGSTDTQYFGPGTRLTVL.

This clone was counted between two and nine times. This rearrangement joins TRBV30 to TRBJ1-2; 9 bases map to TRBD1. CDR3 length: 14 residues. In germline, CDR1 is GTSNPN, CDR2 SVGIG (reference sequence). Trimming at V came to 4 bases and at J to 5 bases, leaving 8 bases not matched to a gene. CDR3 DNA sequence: TGTGCCTGGATCCGGGACAGGGCTCGGTATGGCTACACCTTC. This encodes CAWIRDRARYGYTF. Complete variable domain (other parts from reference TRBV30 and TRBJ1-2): SQTIHQWPATLVQPVGSPLSLECTVEGTSNPNLYWYRQAAGRGLQLLFYSVGIGQISSEVPQNLSASRPQDRQFILSSKKLLLSDSGFYLCAWIRDRARYGYTFGSGTRLTVV.

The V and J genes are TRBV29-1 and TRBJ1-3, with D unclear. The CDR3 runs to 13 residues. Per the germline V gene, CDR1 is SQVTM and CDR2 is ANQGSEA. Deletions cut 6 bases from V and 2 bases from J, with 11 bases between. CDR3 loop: CSVGFGAGNTIYF. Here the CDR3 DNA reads TGCAGCGTGGGTTTTGGAGCTGGAAACACCATATATTTT. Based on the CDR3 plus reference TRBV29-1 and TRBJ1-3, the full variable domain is SAVISQKPSRDICQRGTSLTIQCQVDSQVTMMFWYRQQPGQSLTLIATANQGSEATYESGFVIDKFPISRPNLTFSTLTVSNMSPEDSSIYLCSVGFGAGNTIYFGEGSWLTVV.

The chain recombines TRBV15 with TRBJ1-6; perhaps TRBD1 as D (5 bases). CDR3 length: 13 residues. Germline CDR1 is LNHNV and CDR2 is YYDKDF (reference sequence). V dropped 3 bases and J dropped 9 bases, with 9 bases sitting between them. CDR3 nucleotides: TGTGCCACCAGCAGGGGGGTTGTTTCACCCCTCCACTTT. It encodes CATSRGVVSPLHF.

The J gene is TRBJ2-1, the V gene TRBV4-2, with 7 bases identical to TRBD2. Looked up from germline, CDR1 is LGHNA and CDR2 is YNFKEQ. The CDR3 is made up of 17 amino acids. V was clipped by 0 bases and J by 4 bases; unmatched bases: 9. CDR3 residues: CASSQEIRPAGYNEQFF. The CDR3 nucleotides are TGTGCCAGCAGCCAAGAAATCCGGCCAGCGGGGTACAATGAGCAGTTCTTC.

The CDR3: CASSYRKNTEAFF. DNA for the CDR3: TGTGCCAGCAGCTACAGGAAAAACACTGAAGCTTTCTTT. The V and J genes are TRBV13 and TRBJ1-1, with D possibly TRBD1 on 5 matching bases. Trimming shortened V by 4 bases and J by 2 bases, and 8 bases separated the two germline ends. Germline CDR1 is PRHDT and CDR2 is FYEKMQ (reference sequence). CDR3 length equals 13 residues.

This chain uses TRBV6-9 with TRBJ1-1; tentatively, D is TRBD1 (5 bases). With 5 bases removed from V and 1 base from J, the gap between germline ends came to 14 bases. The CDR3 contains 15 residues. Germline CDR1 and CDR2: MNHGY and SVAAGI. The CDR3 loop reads CASSSGQGENTEAFF. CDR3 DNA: TGTGCCAGCAGTAGTGGGCAAGGGGAGAACACTGAAGCTTTCTTT.

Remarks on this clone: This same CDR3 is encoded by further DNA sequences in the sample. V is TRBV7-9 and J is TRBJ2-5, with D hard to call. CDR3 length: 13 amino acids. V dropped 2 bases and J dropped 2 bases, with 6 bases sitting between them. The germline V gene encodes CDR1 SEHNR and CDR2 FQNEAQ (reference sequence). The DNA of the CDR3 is TGTGCCAGCAGCTTATCCTCACAAGAGACCCAGTACTTC. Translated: CASSLSSQETQYF.

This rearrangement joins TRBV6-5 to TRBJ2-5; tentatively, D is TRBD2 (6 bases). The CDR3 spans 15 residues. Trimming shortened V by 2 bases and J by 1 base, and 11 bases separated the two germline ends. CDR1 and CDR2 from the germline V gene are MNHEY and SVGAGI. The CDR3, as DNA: TGTGCCAGCAGTTACCGGGGGAATCTCCAAGAGACCCAGTACTTC. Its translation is CASSYRGNLQETQYF.

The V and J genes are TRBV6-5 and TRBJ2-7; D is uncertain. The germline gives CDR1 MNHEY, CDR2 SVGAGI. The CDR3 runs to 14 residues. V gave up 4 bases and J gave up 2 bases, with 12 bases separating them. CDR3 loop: CASSFVPGPYEQYF. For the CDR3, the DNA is TGTGCCAGCAGTTTCGTTCCGGGCCCCTACGAGCAGTACTTC.

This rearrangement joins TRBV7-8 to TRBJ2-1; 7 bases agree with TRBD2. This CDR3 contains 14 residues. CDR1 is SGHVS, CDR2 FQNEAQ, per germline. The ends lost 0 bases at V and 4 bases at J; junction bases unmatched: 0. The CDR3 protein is CASSLAGGYNEQFF. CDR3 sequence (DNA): TGTGCCAGCAGCTTAGCGGGAGGGTACAATGAGCAGTTCTTC.

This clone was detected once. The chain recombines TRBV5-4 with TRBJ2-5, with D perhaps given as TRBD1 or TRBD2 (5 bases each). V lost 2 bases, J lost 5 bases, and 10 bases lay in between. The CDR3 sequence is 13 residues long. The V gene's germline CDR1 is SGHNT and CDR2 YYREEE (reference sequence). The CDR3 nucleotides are TGTGCCAGCAGCTTAGGCAGGGAGGAGACCCAGTACTTC. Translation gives CASSLGREETQYF.

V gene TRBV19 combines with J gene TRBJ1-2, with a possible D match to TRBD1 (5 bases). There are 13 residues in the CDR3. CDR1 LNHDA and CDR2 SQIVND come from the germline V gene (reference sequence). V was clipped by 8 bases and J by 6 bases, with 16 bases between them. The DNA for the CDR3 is TGTGCCAGTGCCTACGGGACCAGGGATGGCTACACCTTC. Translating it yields CASAYGTRDGYTF.

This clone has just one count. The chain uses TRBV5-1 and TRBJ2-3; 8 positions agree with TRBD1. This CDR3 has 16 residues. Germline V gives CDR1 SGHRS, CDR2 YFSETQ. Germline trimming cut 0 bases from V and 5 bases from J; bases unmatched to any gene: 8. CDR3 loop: CASSLAAGGAIDTQYF. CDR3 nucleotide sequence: TGCGCCAGCAGCTTGGCCGCAGGGGGCGCCATAGATACGCAGTATTTT.

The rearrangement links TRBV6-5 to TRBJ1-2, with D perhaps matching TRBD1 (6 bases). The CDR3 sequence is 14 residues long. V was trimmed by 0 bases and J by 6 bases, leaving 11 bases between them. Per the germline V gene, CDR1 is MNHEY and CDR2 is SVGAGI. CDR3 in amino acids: CASSYSSQGHGYTF. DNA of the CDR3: TGTGCCAGCAGTTACTCGAGCCAGGGGCATGGCTACACCTTC.

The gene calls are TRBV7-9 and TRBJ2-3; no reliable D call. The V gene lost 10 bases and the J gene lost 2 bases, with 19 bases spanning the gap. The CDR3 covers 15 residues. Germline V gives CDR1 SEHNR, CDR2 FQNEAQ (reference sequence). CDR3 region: CATPPLAFDTDTQYF. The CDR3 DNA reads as TGTGCCACCCCACCCTTAGCCTTTGACACAGATACGCAGTATTTT. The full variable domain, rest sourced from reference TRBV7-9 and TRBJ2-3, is DTGVSQNPRHKITKRGQNVTFRCDPISEHNRLYWYRQTLGQGPEFLTYFQNEAQLEKSRLLSDRFSAERPKGSFSTLEIQRTEQGDSAMYLCATPPLAFDTDTQYFGPGTRLTVL.

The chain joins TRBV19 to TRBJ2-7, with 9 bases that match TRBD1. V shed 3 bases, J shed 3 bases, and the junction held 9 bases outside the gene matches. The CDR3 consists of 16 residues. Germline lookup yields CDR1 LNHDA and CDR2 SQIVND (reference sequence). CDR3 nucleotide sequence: TGTGCCAGTAGTATCCCGGGACAGGGTCAGGGCTACGAGCAGTACTTC. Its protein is CASSIPGQGQGYEQYF.